This TCR beta chain was found in a study of T cells in Graves' hyperthyroidism and ophthalmopathy. Study context: Before treatment of any kind, peripheral blood was taken at initial diagnosis. Findings and limits, study-wide: Clonotypes that were expanded in thyroid above 0.001 mostly appeared in blood too.

There were TCR beta CDR3 regions amplified from RNA transcripts. In the first-round RT-PCR of the TCR CDR3, the HTBI primer set was used. TCRdb analysed the multiplex PCR reads with MiXCR anew, one entry per CDR3 protein. The sample includes 750,000 to 900,000 distinct CDR3 sequences, about 38% of them seen just once. Germline V gives CDR1 SNHLY, CDR2 FYNNEI. J lost 8 bases, V lost 6 bases, and 6 bases had no gene match. The CDR3 sequence is 12 residues long. The study defined stable Graves' hyperthyroidism as no ophthalmopathy progression within 18 months. This clonotype was observed at least ten times. Its specificity is unknown.

The V gene is TRBV2, the J gene TRBJ1-1; TRBD1 agrees at 7 bases. This clonotype was sampled from a man aged 18 to 30 with Graves' hyperthyroidism. Sequences were obtained from blood. The CDR3 is CASRGMTGEAFF. CDR3 DNA: TGTGCCAGCAGGGGTATGACAGGGGAAGCTTTCTTT.